Below, 11 T cell receptor beta chains from the same sample are listed, as sequenced in a study of Ad26.COV2.S vaccination and SARS-CoV-2 variants. Produced via immunoSEQ multiplex PCR; TCRdb's table is partial and in-frame only. The profile shows roughly 380,000 clones, roughly 87% of them singletons. Treatment described: approximately 18 received Ad26.COV2.S at low or high dose, single or two shots; a few received placebo; per-sample allocation not given. Day 63 after the first injection of vaccine or placebo was the sampling time. The input for sequencing was peripheral blood, taken in a trial of Ad26.COV2.S vaccine versus placebo. These TCRs come from a person between 18 and 59 years old who received the Ad26.COV2.S COVID-19 vaccine or a placebo.

The chain carries TRBV2 and TRBJ2-5; D gene unclear. V was cut by 6 bases and J by 1 base, with 12 bases left in between. Germline V gene lookup returns CDR1 SNHLY and CDR2 FYNNEI. The CDR3 runs 14 residues. CDR3 amino acids: CASRNSLSQETQYF. In DNA form, the CDR3 reads TGTGCCAGCAGGAACAGTCTTAGCCAAGAGACCCAGTACTTC.

This sequence joins TRBV11-2 and TRBJ2-5; 7 bases are a match to TRBD1. Germline CDR1 reads SGHAT; CDR2 reads FQNNGV. With 5 bases clipped from V and 2 bases from J, the junction kept 8 bases outside the gene matches. This CDR3 has 15 amino acids. For the CDR3, the DNA is TGTGCCAGCAGCCGAGGGACAGCAACTCAAGAGACCCAGTACTTC. It yields the protein CASSRGTATQETQYF.

The CDR3 loop reads CASRTRGTGELFF. CDR3 sequence (DNA): TGTGCCAGCAGGACCCGCGGCACCGGGGAGCTGTTTTTT. The rearrangement uses TRBV6-5 and TRBJ2-2, with unresolved D. The CDR3 runs to 13 residues. Germline CDR1 reads MNHEY; CDR2 reads SVGAGI. Trimming removed 6 bases from V and 4 bases from J, with 9 bases in between.

The CDR3, as DNA: TGTGCCATCGGAGGGGGCACCGGGGAGCTGTTTTTT. Amino acids: CAIGGGTGELFF. This chain joins TRBV10-3 and TRBJ2-2; tentatively, D is TRBD1 or TRBD2 (6 bases each). CDR1 is ENHRY and CDR2 is SYGVKD in the germline V gene. CDR3 length equals 12 residues. Deletions cut 8 bases from V and 4 bases from J, with 8 bases between.

The chain has TRBV7-6 and TRBJ1-5; 10 positions agree with TRBD1. The CDR3 is made up of 15 amino acids. Germline V lookup: CDR1 SGHVS, CDR2 FNYEAQ. V trimming: 5 bases; J trimming: 4 bases; junction bases outside the gene matches: 5. Here the CDR3 reads CASSRGTGENQPQHF. CDR3 nucleotide sequence: TGTGCCAGCAGCAGGGGGACAGGGGAGAATCAGCCCCAGCATTTT.

The rearrangement links TRBV27 to TRBJ2-1; 8 bases align to TRBD1. Germline values: CDR1 MNHEY, CDR2 SMNVEV (reference sequence). The CDR3 has 12 residues. V was clipped by 4 bases and J by 10 bases; unmatched bases: 3. The CDR3 here is CASSYRGNEQFF. The CDR3 region has the DNA TGTGCCAGCAGTTACAGGGGGAACGAGCAGTTCTTC.

The V and J genes are TRBV5-1 and TRBJ1-1; D uncertain. This CDR3 is built from 13 residues. Per germline, CDR1 SGHRS and CDR2 YFSETQ. V was cut by 0 bases and J by 1 base, with 4 bases left in between. CDR3 residues: CASSLVTNTEAFF. The DNA for the CDR3 is TGCGCCAGCAGCTTGGTTACGAACACTGAAGCTTTCTTT.

This chain links TRBV29-1 with TRBJ1-5, with 7 bases identical to TRBD1. Per germline, CDR1 SQVTM and CDR2 ANQGSEA. Trimming took 4 bases from V and 3 from J; bases not matched to a gene: 3. The CDR3 consists of 13 residues. The CDR3 spells CSVAGQYNQPQHF. The CDR3 DNA reads as TGCAGCGTTGCGGGACAGTACAATCAGCCCCAGCATTTT.

This chain connects TRBV4-2 to TRBJ2-7; D is ambiguous. The germline CDR1 and CDR2 sequences are LGHNA and YNFKEQ. The CDR3 has 16 residues. V lost 1 base and J 0 bases, leaving 13 bases between the germline ends. The CDR3 here is CASSQVLGLSSYEQYF. CDR3 nucleotide sequence: TGTGCCAGCAGCCAAGTCTTAGGGCTAAGCTCCTACGAGCAGTACTTC.

The V call is TRBV18, the J call TRBJ1-2, with 7 bases identical to TRBD1. V shed 1 base, J shed 8 bases, and the junction held 10 bases outside the gene matches. Per germline, CDR1 KGHSH and CDR2 LQKENI. The CDR3 has 15 amino acids. The CDR3 is CASSPQVGGGDGYTF. The DNA of the CDR3 is TGTGCCAGCTCACCACAGGTAGGGGGCGGTGACGGCTACACCTTC. The variable domain in full, completed from reference TRBV18 and TRBJ1-2, reads NAGVMQNPRHLVRRRGQEARLRCSPMKGHSHVYWYRQLPEEGLKFMVYLQKENIIDESGMPKERFSAEFPKEGPSILRIQQVVRGDSAAYFCASSPQVGGGDGYTFGSGTRLTVV.

V usage is TRBV7-9 and J usage is TRBJ2-1; weak D call: TRBD1 (5 bases). The CDR3 has 15 residues. The V end was cut by 4 bases, the J end by 5 bases, with 15 bases between. Germline CDR1 is SEHNR and CDR2 is FQNEAQ (reference sequence). The CDR3 DNA reads as TGTGCCAGCAGCTCCACTCTAAAGGGGAACAATGAGCAGTTCTTC. Translated, it gives CASSSTLKGNNEQFF.